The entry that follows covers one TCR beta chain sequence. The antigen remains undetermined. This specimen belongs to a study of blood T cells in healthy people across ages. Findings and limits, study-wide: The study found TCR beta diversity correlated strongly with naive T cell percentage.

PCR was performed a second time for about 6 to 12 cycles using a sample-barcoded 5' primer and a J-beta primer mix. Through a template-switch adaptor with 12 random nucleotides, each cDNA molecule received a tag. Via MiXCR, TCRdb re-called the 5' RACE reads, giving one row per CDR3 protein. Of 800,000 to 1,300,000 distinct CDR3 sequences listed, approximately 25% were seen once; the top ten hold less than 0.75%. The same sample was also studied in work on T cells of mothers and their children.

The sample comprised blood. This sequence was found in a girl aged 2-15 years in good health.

The CDR3 is CSVSGTSNEQFF. CDR3 nucleotide sequence: TGCAGCGTCTCCGGGACTAGCAATGAGCAGTTCTTC. The chain combines TRBV29-1 with TRBJ2-1; 8 bases line up with TRBD2. The CDR3 has 12 amino acids. V shed 6 bases, J shed 6 bases, and the junction held 4 bases outside the gene matches. Per germline, CDR1 SQVTM and CDR2 ANQGSEA.